The next 14 T cell receptor beta chains were all read from a single sample in a study of monozygotic twins with cystic fibrosis. The data were produced by immunoSEQ multiplex PCR, yet TCRdb's version contains in-frame clones alone and is incomplete. The profile covers approximately 14,000 clones, with roughly 84% appearing a single time and 1% to 1.2% taken by the ten largest. Sequencing was carried out using blood. These receptors all stem from a boy under 18 with cystic fibrosis.

The chain joins TRBV5-1 to TRBJ2-7; no firm D call. The V and J ends lost 0 bases and 0 bases respectively, with 10 bases between them. The CDR3 covers 15 residues. From germline, CDR1 is SGHRS and CDR2 YFSETQ. The chain's CDR3 is CASSLARLNSYEQYF. The CDR3 DNA reads as TGCGCCAGCAGCTTGGCCCGGTTAAACTCCTACGAGCAGTACTTC. Filled out from reference TRBV5-1 and TRBJ2-7, the complete variable domain reads KAGVTQTPRYLIKTRGQQVTLSCSPISGHRSVSWYQQTPGQGLQFLFEYFSETQRNKGNFPGRFSGRQFSNSRSEMNVSTLELGDSALYLCASSLARLNSYEQYFGPGTRLTVT.

This clone is judged medium-sized. V is TRBV6-1 and J is TRBJ2-1; maybe TRBD2 (8 bases). Trimming removed 4 bases at V and 9 bases at J, with 22 bases between. Germline V gene data show CDR1 as MNHNS and CDR2 as SASEGT. The CDR3 length is 16 residues. CDR3 amino acids: CASSGLPGGSGGEQFF. CDR3 sequence (DNA): TGTGCCAGCAGTGGCCTGCCGGGAGGGTCAGGGGGTGAGCAGTTCTTC.

V and J are TRBV10-2 and TRBJ2-2; 7 bases are shared with TRBD1. Germline V CDR1 and CDR2: WSHSY, SAAADI. Germline trimming cut 6 bases from V and 1 base from J; bases unmatched to any gene: 8. This CDR3 spans 16 amino acids. Here the CDR3 reads CASSSAGTVNTGELFF. In DNA form, the CDR3 reads TGCGCCAGCAGCAGTGCCGGGACAGTGAACACCGGGGAGCTGTTTTTT.

The V gene is TRBV19, the J gene TRBJ1-1; D ambiguous. The V end lost 0 bases, the J end lost 4 bases, and 15 bases lay between the germline ends. This CDR3 contains 16 residues. CDR1 LNHDA and CDR2 SQIVND come from the germline V gene (reference sequence). The CDR3 protein is CASSIDSGSAGTEAFF. CDR3 in DNA: TGTGCCAGTAGTATAGACTCGGGCTCAGCGGGCACTGAAGCTTTCTTT.

The chain uses TRBV5-4 and TRBJ2-7; 8 bases fit TRBD1. From germline, CDR1 is SGHNT and CDR2 YYREEE (reference sequence). This CDR3 spans 14 amino acids. With 4 bases clipped from V and 5 bases from J, the junction kept 8 bases outside the gene matches. DNA of the CDR3: TGTGCCAGCAGCCGGGACAGGACGATCGACGAGCAGTACTTC. Residues: CASSRDRTIDEQYF.

This chain uses TRBV20-1 with TRBJ1-1; D is uncertain. The germline gives CDR1 DFQATT, CDR2 SNEGSKA (reference sequence). This CDR3 region has 11 residues. Deletions cut 5 bases from V and 10 bases from J, with 14 bases between. This CDR3 reads CSASIRAGAFF. DNA of the CDR3: TGCAGTGCTTCTATTCGGGCAGGAGCTTTCTTT.

The CDR3 here is CASSFRTGLISSTDTQYF. As DNA, the CDR3 is TGTGCCAGCAGCTTTAGGACAGGGTTGATCTCTAGCACAGATACGCAGTATTTT. The rearrangement uses TRBV7-9 and TRBJ2-3; 8 bases are shared with TRBD1. The CDR3 spans 18 residues. The V segment lost 3 bases and the J segment 0 bases; nucleotides outside the gene matches: 11. The V gene's germline CDR1 is SEHNR and CDR2 FQNEAQ (reference sequence).

In DNA form, the CDR3 reads TGTGCCTGGAGGAGGACTAGCGGGAAAGCAGAGACCCAGTACTTC. It is translated as CAWRRTSGKAETQYF. The chain combines TRBV30 with TRBJ2-5; 12 nucleotides agree with TRBD2. J was trimmed by 4 bases and V by 3 bases; bases with no gene match: 6. This CDR3 comprises 15 residues. The V gene's germline CDR1 is GTSNPN and CDR2 SVGIG (reference sequence).

V and J are TRBV12-5 and TRBJ2-5; tentatively, D is TRBD2 (6 bases). The CDR3 extends over 16 amino acids. The germline V and J ends were trimmed by 8 bases and 5 bases, with 24 bases remaining between them. Germline CDR1 is LGHNT and CDR2 is FRNRAP. CDR3 sequence reads: CASRLTLALGRETQYF. CDR3 sequence (DNA): TGTGCTAGTCGGCTAACCCTCGCTTTAGGGAGGGAGACCCAGTACTTC.

This clone was seen just once. This chain uses TRBV10-3 with TRBJ2-3; the D is unclear. This CDR3 contains 13 residues. Per germline, CDR1 ENHRY and CDR2 SYGVKD. V was trimmed by 8 bases and J by 0 bases, leaving 9 bases between them. The CDR3 sequence: CAIQDTSTDTQYF. The CDR3 bases are TGTGCCATCCAGGATACTAGCACAGATACGCAGTATTTT.

This chain connects TRBV14 to TRBJ2-5, with D possibly being TRBD2 (6 bases). There are 15 residues in the CDR3. CDR1 is SGHDN and CDR2 is FVKESK in the germline V gene. The ends were cut back, 4 bases at V and 5 bases at J, with 17 bases in the middle. CDR3: CASSRDSSFPETQYF. CDR3 coding DNA: TGTGCCAGCAGCCGGGACTCCTCATTTCCTGAGACCCAGTACTTC.

This sequence joins TRBV28 and TRBJ2-7; D is unresolved. In germline, CDR1 is MDHEN, CDR2 SYDVKM. CDR3 length: 11 residues. With 8 bases removed from V and 4 bases from J, the gap between germline ends came to 9 bases. The DNA of the CDR3 is TGTGCCAGCGGGAATCCATACGAGCAGTACTTC. Protein product: CASGNPYEQYF.

V usage is TRBV4-2 and J usage is TRBJ2-3; weak D call: TRBD2 (6 bases). Between the trimmed V and J ends, which lost 0 bases and 2 bases, there was a span of 15 bases. Per germline, CDR1 LGHNA and CDR2 YNFKEQ. The CDR3 covers 17 residues. CDR3 DNA: TGTGCCAGCAGCCAAGAGGGGCGGGACCTTAACACAGATACGCAGTATTTT. It translates to CASSQEGRDLNTDTQYF.

The gene calls are TRBV28 and TRBJ2-2; 10 positions agree with TRBD1. Germline CDR1 and CDR2: MDHEN and SYDVKM. V gave up 6 bases and J gave up 5 bases; unmatched junction bases: 9. CDR3 length: 16 residues. The chain's CDR3 is CASSRGGQGSTGELFF. CDR3 bases: TGTGCCAGCAGCAGGGGGGGACAGGGGTCGACCGGGGAGCTGTTTTTT.